Listed here are 5 T cell receptor beta chains from one sample, sequenced in a study of blood T cell repertoires in COVID-19 (dated by TCRdb to the early 2020s). Libraries were built with the immunoSEQ multiplex PCR assay. TCRdb limited this immuneACCESS table to in-frame rearrangements with V and J called. A share of clones is missing; checked studies link under half to unresolved V genes, and the rest is unexplained. The sample table lists more than 120,000 clones, about 86% of them with a count of one. In total, the top ten clones hold approximately 9% of the sample. The sequencing sample was made of peripheral blood. The receptors here all came from a woman in her fifties or sixties with active or convalescent COVID-19.

The chain employs TRBV5-1 and TRBJ1-2, with D perhaps TRBD1 (5 bases). The V end was cut by 3 bases, the J end by 6 bases, with 15 bases between. The V gene's germline CDR1 is SGHRS and CDR2 YFSETQ. The CDR3 has 14 amino acids. The CDR3 spells CASSSGRVRDGYTF. The DNA for the CDR3 is TGCGCCAGCAGCTCAGGCAGGGTTCGGGATGGCTACACCTTC.

The chain recombines TRBV18 with TRBJ2-5, with 9 bases lining up with TRBD1. V gave up 4 bases and J gave up 2 bases; unmatched junction bases: 8. Germline CDR1 reads KGHSH; CDR2 reads LQKENI. CDR3 size: 16 residues. The CDR3: CASSHTKGQGQETQYF. CDR3 coding DNA: TGTGCCAGCTCACACACTAAGGGACAGGGACAAGAGACCCAGTACTTC.

This clone was recorded at least ten times. The V gene is TRBV5-5, the J gene TRBJ2-3, with D perhaps matching TRBD1 (6 bases). Germline V gives CDR1 SGHKS, CDR2 YYEKEE (reference sequence). The CDR3 consists of 14 residues. Between the trimmed V and J ends, which lost 3 bases and 0 bases, there was a span of 8 bases. This CDR3 is CASSWDTSTDTQYF. As DNA, the CDR3 is TGTGCCAGCAGCTGGGACACTAGCACAGATACGCAGTATTTT.

The chain has TRBV7-9 and TRBJ2-1, with 8 bases lining up with TRBD2. Germline-derived CDR1 and CDR2 are SEHNR and FQNEAQ (reference sequence). This CDR3 has 16 residues. The J segment lost 1 base and the V segment lost 6 bases, leaving 8 bases of the junction unmatched. The CDR3 protein is CASSSTSDASYNEQFF. The CDR3 bases are TGTGCCAGCAGTTCGACTAGCGATGCGTCCTACAATGAGCAGTTCTTC. The full variable domain, its missing parts supplied by reference TRBV7-9 and TRBJ2-1, is DTGVSQNPRHKITKRGQNVTFRCDPISEHNRLYWYRQTLGQGPEFLTYFQNEAQLEKSRLLSDRFSAERPKGSFSTLEIQRTEQGDSAMYLCASSSTSDASYNEQFFGPGTRLTVL.

J is TRBJ2-5 and V is TRBV6-2 or TRBV6-3, with D hard to call. Germline values: CDR1 MNHEY, CDR2 SVGEGT. This CDR3 is built from 13 residues. V lost 5 bases and J 7 bases, leaving 14 bases between the germline ends. CDR3 region: CASSTQSPGTQYF. The CDR3 DNA reads as TGTGCCAGCAGTACCCAAAGCCCAGGGACCCAGTACTTC.